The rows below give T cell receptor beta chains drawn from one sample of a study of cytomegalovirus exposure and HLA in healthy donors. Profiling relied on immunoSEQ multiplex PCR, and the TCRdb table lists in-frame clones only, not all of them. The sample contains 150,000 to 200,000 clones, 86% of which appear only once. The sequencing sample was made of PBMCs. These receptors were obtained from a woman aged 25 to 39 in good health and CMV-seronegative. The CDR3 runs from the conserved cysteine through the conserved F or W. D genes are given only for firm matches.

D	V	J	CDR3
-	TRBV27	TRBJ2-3	CASSLGPYGTDTQYF
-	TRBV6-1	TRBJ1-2	CASSETKAVGYGYTF
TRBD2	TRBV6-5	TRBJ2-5	CASRRTSGAQETQYF
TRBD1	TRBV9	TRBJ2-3	CASSVEGRGHTDTQYF
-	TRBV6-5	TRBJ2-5	CASSYSGETQYF
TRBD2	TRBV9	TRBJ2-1	CASSATSGVAYNEQFF
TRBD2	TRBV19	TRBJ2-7	CASSVGGSREQYF
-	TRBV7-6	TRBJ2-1	CASSPSGPGEQFF
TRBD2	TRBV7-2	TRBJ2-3	CASSPGLAGGLADTQYF
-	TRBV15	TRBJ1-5	CATGTNQPQHF
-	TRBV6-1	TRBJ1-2	CASSEKRLQTNYGYTF
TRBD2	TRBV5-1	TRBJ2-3	CASSLGTSGRNTDTQYF
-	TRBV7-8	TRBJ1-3	CASSEAYSGNTIYF
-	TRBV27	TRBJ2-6	CASSFLTNSGANVLTF
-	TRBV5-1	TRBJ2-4	CASSLKGSLQYF
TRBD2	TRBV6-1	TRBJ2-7	CASSRPSGGGYEQYF
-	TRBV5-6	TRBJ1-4	CASSLPDPSTNEKLFF
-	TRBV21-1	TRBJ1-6	CASSIQWQGCNSPLHF
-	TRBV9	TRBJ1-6	CASSDSAGSSYNSPLHF
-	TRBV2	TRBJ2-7	CASSAGVLYEQYF
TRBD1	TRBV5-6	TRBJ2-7	CASSLTLGQGSLGEQYF
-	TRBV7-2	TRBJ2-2	CASSRVSGELFF
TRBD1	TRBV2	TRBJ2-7	CASARQGAVYEQYF
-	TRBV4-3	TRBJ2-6	CASSQDQVSLISGANVLTF
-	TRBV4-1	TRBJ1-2	CASSQKGSDYGYTF
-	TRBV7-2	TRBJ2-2	CASSFTQGTGELFF
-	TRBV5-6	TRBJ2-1	CASSLRGHDEQFF
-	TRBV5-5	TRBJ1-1	CASTLGTIMNTEAFF
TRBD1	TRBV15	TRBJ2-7	CATSRAKGQLGGEQYF
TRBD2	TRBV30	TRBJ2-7	CAWSELGAGGPDEQYF
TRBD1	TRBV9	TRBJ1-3	CASSGQGLGGNTIYF
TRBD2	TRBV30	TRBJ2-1	CAWTRLAGQDEQFF
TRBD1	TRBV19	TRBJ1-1	CASSRTGILNTEAFF
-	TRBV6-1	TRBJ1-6	CASAQEFGSPLHF
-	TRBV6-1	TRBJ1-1	CASSEGGRVTEAFF
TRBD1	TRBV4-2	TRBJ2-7	CASSQGDGTGSYEQYF
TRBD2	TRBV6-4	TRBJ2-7	CASSPSGNTYEQYF
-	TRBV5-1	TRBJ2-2	CASSAGQFTGELFF
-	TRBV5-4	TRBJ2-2	CASLEGLWTGELFF
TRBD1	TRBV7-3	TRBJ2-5	CASSSTGGRETQYF
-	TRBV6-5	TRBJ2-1	CASSLGNEQFF
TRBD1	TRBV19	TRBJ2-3	CASSPDTGVAQYF
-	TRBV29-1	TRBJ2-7	CSVALPGQDYYEQYF
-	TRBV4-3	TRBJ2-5	CASSHLDSAQETQYF
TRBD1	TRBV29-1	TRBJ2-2	CSVGTGGSGELFF
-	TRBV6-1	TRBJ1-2	CASSLFGDPKYGYTF
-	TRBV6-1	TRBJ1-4	CASSPNPTTNEKLFF
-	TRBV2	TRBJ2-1	CASRRSQGTGLERYNEQFF
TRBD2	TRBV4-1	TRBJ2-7	CASSQETSGRPSEQYF
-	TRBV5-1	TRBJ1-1	CASRGILNTEAFF
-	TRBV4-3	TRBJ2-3	CASSHRVADTQYF
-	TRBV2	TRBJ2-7	CASSAGRRSYEQYF
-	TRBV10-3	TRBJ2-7	CAISDGRDNYEQYF
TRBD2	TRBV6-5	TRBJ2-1	CASSKTSGPYNEQFF
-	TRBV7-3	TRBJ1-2	CASSFYIPPGAHYGYTF
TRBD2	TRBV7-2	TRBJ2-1	CASSLSGAYNEQFF
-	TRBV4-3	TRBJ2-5	CASSPDLETQYF
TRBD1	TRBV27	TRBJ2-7	CASRPGQDSYEQYF
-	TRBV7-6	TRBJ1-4	CASSLGEGEDEKLFF
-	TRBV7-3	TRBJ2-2	CASSRGGVGSLRNTGELFF